This T cell receptor (beta chain) was profiled in a study of cytomegalovirus exposure and HLA in healthy donors. Broader study findings: In vitro testing confirmed a few CMV-associated chains as specific for CMV antigens.

Measured with immunoSEQ multiplex PCR; TCRdb has only the in-frame clones, and not every one. The repertoire holds about 90,000 clones, with around 82% as singletons. The junction had 6 bases not matched to a gene; V was cut back by 2 bases and J by 8 bases. CDR3 length: 15 amino acids. Germline CDR1 is MNHEY and CDR2 is SVGAGI. This clone was detected a few times. Its antigen is still unknown. The receptor was derived from a young woman in good health and CMV-seropositive. Sequencing was performed on PBMCs. The rearrangement links TRBV6-5 to TRBJ1-6; 7 bases agree with TRBD1. The CDR3: CASSYQRDSHSPLHF. The CDR3 coding sequence is TGTGCCAGCAGTTACCAACGGGACAGCCATTCACCCCTCCACTTT.